Below, 20 T cell receptor beta chains from the same sample are listed, as sequenced in a study of OX40 agonist ivuxolimab in advanced cancers. The protocol was immunoSEQ multiplex PCR, while the TCRdb copy is restricted to in-frame clones and leaves out a portion. The profile shows 45,000 to 55,000 clones, about 88% of them singletons. Source: CD4+ or CD8+ T cells sorted from blood, taken in a trial of the OX40 agonist ivuxolimab. The receptors derive from an adult with an advanced solid tumor such as melanoma, head and neck, liver or kidney cancer.

V is TRBV7-8 and J is TRBJ2-5; 9 bases agree with TRBD1. The CDR3 spans 15 residues. Germline V CDR1 and CDR2: SGHVS, FQNEAQ. V lost 5 bases and J lost 4; bases outside the gene matches: 8. This chain's CDR3 is CASSTGQGLGETQYF. DNA of the CDR3: TGTGCCAGCAGCACTGGACAGGGGTTAGGAGAGACCCAGTACTTC.

The CDR3 is CASSLLGADDTEAFF. The CDR3 DNA follows: TGTGCCAGCAGCTTGCTAGGGGCGGATGACACTGAAGCTTTCTTT. This chain joins TRBV5-6 and TRBJ1-1, with D perhaps TRBD1 (5 bases). V lost 1 base and J 3 bases, leaving 13 bases between the germline ends. In germline, CDR1 is SGHDT, CDR2 YYEEEE. This CDR3 has 15 residues.

V and J are TRBV2 and TRBJ1-1; D remains ambiguous. The germline V and J ends were trimmed by 7 bases and 6 bases, with 18 bases remaining between them. CDR1 SNHLY and CDR2 FYNNEI come from the germline V gene. This CDR3 is built from 14 residues. DNA for the CDR3: TGTGCCAGCAAGATCAATCCGGCTGGGGCTGAAGCTTTCTTT. Translating gives CASKINPAGAEAFF.

This clone was picked up one time. The gene calls are TRBV28 and TRBJ2-2, with D possibly TRBD2 on 5 matching bases. This CDR3 is built from 15 residues. V gave up 6 bases and J gave up 0 bases, with 11 bases separating them. In germline, CDR1 is MDHEN, CDR2 SYDVKM. CDR3 amino acids: CASSTPGSNTGELFF. In DNA form, the CDR3 reads TGTGCCAGCAGCACGCCGGGATCGAACACCGGGGAGCTGTTTTTT.

This chain uses TRBV11-2 with TRBJ2-5; 8 nucleotides align to TRBD2. Germline V gene lookup returns CDR1 SGHAT and CDR2 FQNNGV. The junction had 6 bases not matched to a gene; V was cut back by 5 bases and J by 4 bases. The CDR3 consists of 14 residues. The CDR3, as DNA: TGTGCCAGCAGCAGAAAACGGGAGGGAGAGACCCAGTACTTC. Protein: CASSRKREGETQYF.

To note about this clone: The junction does not match germline at one end; this may be a read error. The chain's CDR3 is CPRDLAHEQYF. CDR3 in DNA: TGTCCCAGGGATTTGGCCCACGAGCAGTACTTC. This chain connects TRBV19 to TRBJ2-7; D possibly corresponds to TRBD1 (5 bases). Germline V gene lookup returns CDR1 LNHDA and CDR2 SQIVND (reference sequence). This CDR3 contains 11 residues. Full variable domain (missing parts from reference TRBV19 and TRBJ2-7): DGGITQSPKYLFRKEGQNVTLSCEQNLNHDAMYWYRQDPGQGLRLIYYSQIVNDFQKGDIAEGYSVSREKKESFPLTVTSAQKNPTAFYLCPRDLAHEQYFGPGTRLTVT.

The chain has TRBV7-9 and TRBJ1-1, with a tentative D call TRBD1 (6 bases). Germline values: CDR1 SEHNR, CDR2 FQNEAQ (reference sequence). This CDR3 comprises 13 residues. The V gene lost 1 base and the J gene lost 5 bases, with 8 bases spanning the gap. The CDR3 loop reads CASSLVQGTEAFF. The CDR3 nucleotides read TGTGCCAGCAGCTTAGTGCAGGGGACTGAAGCTTTCTTT.

In its sample, this clone was seen a few times. The genes are TRBV29-1 and TRBJ2-3, with D unclear. Germline loops: CDR1 SQVTM, CDR2 ANQGSEA. Deletions cut 2 bases from V and 6 bases from J, with 6 bases between. The CDR3 length is 11 residues. The CDR3 DNA is TGCAGCGTTGAACTCTCTGATACGCAGTATTTT. This translates into CSVELSDTQYF.

The rearrangement uses TRBV10-3 and TRBJ2-7; TRBD1 is a possible D gene (6 bases). V lost 7 bases and J 3 bases, leaving 13 bases between the germline ends. The CDR3 extends over 13 amino acids. The germline CDR1 and CDR2 sequences are ENHRY and SYGVKD. Here the CDR3 reads CAIKDRLFYEQYF. The CDR3 DNA reads as TGTGCCATCAAGGACAGACTTTTCTACGAGCAGTACTTC.

The chain joins TRBV7-2 to TRBJ1-2; no reliable D call. This CDR3 spans 13 amino acids. Germline loops: CDR1 SGHTA, CDR2 FQGNSA. V lost 5 bases and J lost 8, with 15 bases in between. CDR3 DNA: TGTGCCAGCAGCCCTTACGCCCCCAGGGGCTACACCTTC. It yields the protein CASSPYAPRGYTF.

The CDR3 reads CATRIGLSSPYNEQFF. The DNA of the CDR3 is TGTGCCACCAGGATCGGCCTATCTTCGCCCTACAATGAGCAGTTCTTC. V and J are TRBV15 and TRBJ2-1; D unclear. This CDR3 is 16 amino acids long. With 6 bases removed from V and 2 bases from J, the gap between germline ends came to 17 bases. Germline CDR1 reads LNHNV; CDR2 reads YYDKDF (reference sequence).

The V gene is TRBV5-8, the J gene TRBJ1-2; a weak D match, TRBD1 (5 bases). The germline V gene has CDR1 SGHTS and CDR2 YDEGEE. The CDR3 spans 12 residues. Between the trimmed V and J ends, which lost 4 bases and 8 bases, there was a span of 12 bases. The CDR3 loop is CASSPGTGGYTF. The CDR3 DNA sequence: TGTGCCAGCAGCCCCGGGACCGGGGGCTACACCTTC.

This clone was recorded only once. This rearrangement joins TRBV4-1 to TRBJ2-7; weak D call: TRBD2 (5 bases). V was pared by 1 base and J by 0 bases, with 16 bases between. The germline V gene has CDR1 MGHRA and CDR2 YSYEKL. CDR3 size: 17 residues. The CDR3 is CASSQGINTEGSYEQYF. As DNA, the CDR3 is TGCGCCAGCAGCCAAGGTATCAACACAGAGGGCTCCTACGAGCAGTACTTC.

The rearrangement links TRBV18 to TRBJ1-5; D is ambiguous. In germline, CDR1 is KGHSH, CDR2 LQKENI. The V end was cut by 3 bases, the J end by 3 bases, with 15 bases between. This CDR3 has 16 amino acids. The CDR3 loop is CASSPSTAGSNQPQHF. The CDR3 bases are TGTGCCAGCTCACCCTCAACCGCGGGGTCCAATCAGCCCCAGCATTTT.

On this clone itself: An end of the junction does not agree with germline; a read error may underlie this. This chain uses TRBV2 with TRBJ1-4; D is perhaps TRBD1 (5 bases). The germline CDR1 and CDR2 sequences are SNHLY and FYNNEI. The CDR3 is made up of 13 amino acids. The CDR3 reads CASSLLGEGMAAF. In DNA form, the CDR3 reads TGTGCCAGCAGTCTTCTGGGGGAGGGTATGGCTGCTTTT.

The V call is TRBV6-1, the J call TRBJ1-1; D gene ambiguous. This CDR3 is built from 16 residues. The V gene lost 3 bases and the J gene lost 0 bases, with 14 bases spanning the gap. CDR1 and CDR2 (germline): MNHNS, SASEGT. In nucleotides, the CDR3 is TGTGCCAGCAGTGATTCCCGGACGGAGATGAACACTGAAGCTTTCTTT. Its protein is CASSDSRTEMNTEAFF.

V gene TRBV4-3 combines with J gene TRBJ2-1, with a tentative D call TRBD2 (6 bases). CDR1 and CDR2 from the germline V gene are LGHNA and YSLEER. CDR3 length: 16 residues. V was clipped by 4 bases and J by 4 bases, with 17 bases between them. The CDR3 here is CASSLERASAYNEQFF. CDR3 sequence (DNA): TGCGCCAGCAGCCTGGAAAGGGCTAGCGCGTACAATGAGCAGTTCTTC.

The chain links TRBV19 to TRBJ2-2, with D tentatively TRBD2 (6 bases). This CDR3 region has 16 residues. V was shortened by 3 bases and J by 4 bases, with 15 bases between the two germline ends. Germline CDR1 and CDR2: LNHDA and SQIVND (reference sequence). The CDR3 loop reads CASSIGGGTVTGELFF. CDR3 nucleotides: TGTGCCAGTAGTATCGGTGGAGGGACTGTCACCGGGGAGCTGTTTTTT.

This clone has just one count. J is TRBJ1-3 and V is TRBV5-1; tentatively, D is TRBD1 (6 bases). Trimming stripped 4 bases from V and 0 bases from J, with 11 bases between. Germline CDR1 is SGHRS and CDR2 is YFSETQ. The CDR3 extends over 15 amino acids. The CDR3 bases are TGCGCCAGCAGCCGGGACAAGAACTCTGGAAACACCATATATTTT. This sequence encodes CASSRDKNSGNTIYF.

The rearrangement links TRBV5-4 to TRBJ2-7; 10 bases match TRBD1. CDR1 and CDR2 from the germline V gene are SGHNT and YYREEE (reference sequence). This CDR3 has 15 residues. After removal of 4 bases from V and 5 bases from J, the junction contained 9 bases not matched to a gene. CDR3 protein: CASSKPGQGTHEQYF. The CDR3 coding sequence is TGTGCCAGCAGCAAGCCGGGACAGGGGACCCACGAGCAGTACTTC.